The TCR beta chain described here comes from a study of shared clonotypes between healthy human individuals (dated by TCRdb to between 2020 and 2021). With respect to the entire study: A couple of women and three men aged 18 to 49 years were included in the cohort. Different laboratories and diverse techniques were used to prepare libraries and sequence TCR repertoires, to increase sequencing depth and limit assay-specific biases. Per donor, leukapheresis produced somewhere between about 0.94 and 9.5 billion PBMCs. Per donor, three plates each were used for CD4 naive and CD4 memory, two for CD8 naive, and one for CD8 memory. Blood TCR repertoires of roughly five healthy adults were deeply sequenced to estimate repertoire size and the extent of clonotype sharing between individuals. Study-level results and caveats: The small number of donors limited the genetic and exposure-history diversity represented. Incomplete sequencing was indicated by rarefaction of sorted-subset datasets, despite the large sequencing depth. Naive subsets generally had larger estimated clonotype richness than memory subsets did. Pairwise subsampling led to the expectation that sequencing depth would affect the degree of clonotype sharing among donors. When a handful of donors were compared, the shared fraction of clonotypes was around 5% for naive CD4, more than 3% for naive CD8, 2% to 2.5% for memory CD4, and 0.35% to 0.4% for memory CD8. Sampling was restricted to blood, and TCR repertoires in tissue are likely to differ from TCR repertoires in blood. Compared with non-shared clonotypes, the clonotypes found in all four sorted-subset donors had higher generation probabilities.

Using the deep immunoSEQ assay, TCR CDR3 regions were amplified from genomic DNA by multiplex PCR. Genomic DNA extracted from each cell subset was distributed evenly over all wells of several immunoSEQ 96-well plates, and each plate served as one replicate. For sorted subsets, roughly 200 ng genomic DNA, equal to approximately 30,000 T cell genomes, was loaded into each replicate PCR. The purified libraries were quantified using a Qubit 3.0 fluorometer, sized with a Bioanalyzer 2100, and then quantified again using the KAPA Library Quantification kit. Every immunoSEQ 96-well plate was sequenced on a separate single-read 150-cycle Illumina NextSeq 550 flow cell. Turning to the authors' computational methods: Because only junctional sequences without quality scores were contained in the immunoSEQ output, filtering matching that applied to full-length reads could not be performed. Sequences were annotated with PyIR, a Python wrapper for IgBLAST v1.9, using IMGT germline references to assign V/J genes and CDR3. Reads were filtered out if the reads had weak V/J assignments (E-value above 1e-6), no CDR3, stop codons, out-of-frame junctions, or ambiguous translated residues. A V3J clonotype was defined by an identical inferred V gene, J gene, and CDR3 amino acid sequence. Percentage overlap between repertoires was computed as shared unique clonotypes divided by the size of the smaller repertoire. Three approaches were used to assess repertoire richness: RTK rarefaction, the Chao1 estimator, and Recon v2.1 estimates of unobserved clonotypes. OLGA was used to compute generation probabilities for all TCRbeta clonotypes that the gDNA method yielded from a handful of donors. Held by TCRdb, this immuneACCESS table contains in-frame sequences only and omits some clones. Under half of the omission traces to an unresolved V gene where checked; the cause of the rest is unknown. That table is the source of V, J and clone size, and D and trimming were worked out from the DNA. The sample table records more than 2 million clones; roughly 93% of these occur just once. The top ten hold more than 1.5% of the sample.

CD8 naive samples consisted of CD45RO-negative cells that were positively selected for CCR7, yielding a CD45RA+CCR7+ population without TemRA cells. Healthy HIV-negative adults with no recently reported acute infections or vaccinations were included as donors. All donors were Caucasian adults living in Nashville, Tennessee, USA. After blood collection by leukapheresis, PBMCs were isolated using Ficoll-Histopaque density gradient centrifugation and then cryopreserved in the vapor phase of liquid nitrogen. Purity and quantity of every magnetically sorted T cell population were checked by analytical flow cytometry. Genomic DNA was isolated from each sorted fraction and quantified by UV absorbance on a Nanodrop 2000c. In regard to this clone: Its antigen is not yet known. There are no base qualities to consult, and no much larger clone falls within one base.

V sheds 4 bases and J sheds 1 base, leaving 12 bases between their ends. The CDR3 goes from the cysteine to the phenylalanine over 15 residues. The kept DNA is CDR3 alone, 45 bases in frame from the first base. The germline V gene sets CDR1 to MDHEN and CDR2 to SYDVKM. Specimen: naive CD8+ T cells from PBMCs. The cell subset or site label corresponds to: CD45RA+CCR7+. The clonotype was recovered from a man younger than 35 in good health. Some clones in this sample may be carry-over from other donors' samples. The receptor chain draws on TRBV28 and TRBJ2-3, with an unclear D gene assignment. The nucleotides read TGTGCCAGCAGTTCCGTGGAGCGTCGCACAGATACGCAGTATTTT. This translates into CASSSVERRTDTQYF.